This is a list of T cell receptor beta chains from one sample in a study of control samples from healthy donors and cancer patients. Profiling relied on immunoSEQ multiplex PCR, and the TCRdb table lists in-frame clones only, not all of them. Of around 130,000 clones in the sample, 75% to 95% were seen once. The sample comprised blood. The receptors shown here come from a man aged 18 to 35 in good health. The CDR3 runs from the conserved cysteine through the conserved F or W. Clone size is shown for a subset of rows, as once, few, many or a class of expanded clone.

TRBJ2-3,-,TRBV4-2,CASSRPGQSTDTQYF
TRBJ2-7,-,TRBV10-3,CATEETRTYEQYF
TRBJ2-1,-,TRBV6-6,CASSADLRSEQFF
TRBJ2-2,-,TRBV2,CASSEDGTNTGELFF
TRBJ2-7,-,TRBV2,CASRSGGNYEQYF
TRBJ1-6,-,TRBV7-9,CASSLRGGSDSPLHF
TRBJ1-1,-,TRBV11-2,CASSLGTEAFF
TRBJ2-1,-,TRBV10-3,CAISESAGSYNEQFF
TRBJ2-2,-,TRBV6-5,CASMPGLWNTGELFF
TRBJ2-2,-,TRBV18,CASSPLSQGAGGELFF
TRBJ1-1,-,TRBV7-3,CASSLDVGTEAFF
TRBJ2-1,-,TRBV3-1/TRBV3-2,CASSQDVRSDEQFF
TRBJ2-3,-,TRBV6-5,CASSSVLSGDTQYF
TRBJ2-5,-,TRBV3-1/TRBV3-2,CASTFSGGARETQYF
TRBJ2-2,-,TRBV15,CATSRQRENGELFF
TRBJ2-5,once,TRBV18,CASSPGQQETQYF
TRBJ2-2,once,TRBV3-1/TRBV3-2,CASSQNRGGTGELFF
TRBJ1-1,-,TRBV5-4,CASSSDRTGEAFF
TRBJ1-2,-,TRBV6-5,CASSRDRDYGYTF
TRBJ2-3,few,TRBV6-1,CASSEKLAGGADTQYF
TRBJ1-1,-,TRBV28,CASSSYRGSDTEAFF
TRBJ1-2,once,TRBV5-1,CASSKGQGGNYGYTF
TRBJ2-7,-,TRBV2,CASSDHRGLYEQYF
TRBJ1-1,-,TRBV9,CASSVGYGNEAFF
TRBJ1-6,many,TRBV7-3,CASSLQGNSPLHF
TRBJ2-3,few,TRBV5-1,CASSLRSGAGGLTDTQYF